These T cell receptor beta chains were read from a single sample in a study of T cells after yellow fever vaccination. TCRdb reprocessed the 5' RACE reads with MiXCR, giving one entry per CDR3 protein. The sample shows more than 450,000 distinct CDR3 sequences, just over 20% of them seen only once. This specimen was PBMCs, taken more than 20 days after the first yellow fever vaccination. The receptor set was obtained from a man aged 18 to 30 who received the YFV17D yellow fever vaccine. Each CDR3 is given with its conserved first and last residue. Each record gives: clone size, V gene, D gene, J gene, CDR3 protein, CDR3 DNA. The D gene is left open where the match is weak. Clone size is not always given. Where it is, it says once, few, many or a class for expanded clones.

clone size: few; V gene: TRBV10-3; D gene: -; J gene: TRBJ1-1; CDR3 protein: CAISGQNTEAFF; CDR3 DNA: TGTGCCATCAGTGGACAGAATACCGAAGCTTTCTTT
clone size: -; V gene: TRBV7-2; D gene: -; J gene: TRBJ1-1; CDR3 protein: CASSRAAMNTEAFF; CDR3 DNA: TGTGCCAGCAGCCGGGCCGCTATGAACACTGAAGCTTTCTTT
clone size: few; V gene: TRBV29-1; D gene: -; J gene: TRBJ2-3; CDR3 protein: CSVVTSSTDTQYF; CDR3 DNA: TGCAGCGTTGTAACCTCTAGCACAGATACGCAGTATTTT
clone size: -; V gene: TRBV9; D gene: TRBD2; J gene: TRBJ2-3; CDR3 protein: CASSAAWGGYTDTQYF; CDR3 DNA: TGTGCCAGCAGCGCGGCCTGGGGGGGGTACACAGATACGCAGTATTTT
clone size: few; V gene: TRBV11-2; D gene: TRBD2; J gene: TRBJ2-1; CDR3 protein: CASSLNLAGYNEQFF; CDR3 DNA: TGTGCCAGCAGCTTAAACTTAGCGGGTTACAATGAGCAGTTCTTC
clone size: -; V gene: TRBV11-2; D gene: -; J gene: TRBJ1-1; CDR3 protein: CASSLVSEAFF; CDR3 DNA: TGTGCCAGCAGCTTAGTGTCTGAAGCTTTCTTT
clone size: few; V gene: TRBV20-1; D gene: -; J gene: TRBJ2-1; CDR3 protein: CSARDQHEQFF; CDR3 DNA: TGCAGTGCTAGAGATCAGCATGAGCAGTTCTTC
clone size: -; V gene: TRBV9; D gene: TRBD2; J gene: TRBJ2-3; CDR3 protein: CASSVVTSEDTDTQYF; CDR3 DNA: TGTGCCAGCAGCGTAGTGACTAGCGAGGACACAGATACGCAGTATTTT
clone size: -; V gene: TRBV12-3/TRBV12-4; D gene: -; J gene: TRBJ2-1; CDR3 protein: CASSGRGPSSYNEQFF; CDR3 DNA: TGTGCCAGCAGCGGACGGGGCCCGAGCTCCTACAATGAGCAGTTCTTC
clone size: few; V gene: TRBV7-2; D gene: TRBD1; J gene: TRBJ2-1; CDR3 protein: CASRTTGGTYNEQFF; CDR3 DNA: TGTGCCAGCAGAACGACAGGGGGCACTTACAATGAGCAGTTCTTC
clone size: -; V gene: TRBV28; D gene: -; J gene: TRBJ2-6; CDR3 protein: CASSPPTPANVLTF; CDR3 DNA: TGTGCCAGCAGTCCCCCGACTCCGGCCAACGTCCTGACTTTC
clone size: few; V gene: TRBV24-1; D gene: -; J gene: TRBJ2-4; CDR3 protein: CATSDYNIQYF; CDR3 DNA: TGTGCCACCAGTGATTATAACATTCAGTACTTC
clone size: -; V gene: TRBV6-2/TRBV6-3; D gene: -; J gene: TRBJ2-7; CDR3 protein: CASIPTGQGPYEQYF; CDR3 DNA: TGTGCCAGCATCCCTACGGGGCAGGGCCCCTACGAGCAGTACTTC
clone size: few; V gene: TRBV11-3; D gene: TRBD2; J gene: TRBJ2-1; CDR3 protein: CASSGSSGVYNEQFF; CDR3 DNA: TGTGCCAGCAGCGGGTCTAGCGGGGTTTACAATGAGCAGTTCTTC
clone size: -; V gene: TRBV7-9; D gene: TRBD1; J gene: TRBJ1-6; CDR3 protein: CASGTGSFSYNSPLHF; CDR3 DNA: TGTGCCAGCGGGACAGGGTCCTTCTCCTATAATTCACCCCTCCACTTT
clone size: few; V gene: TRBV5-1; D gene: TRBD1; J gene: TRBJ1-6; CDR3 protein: CASSLTIPGTGGYSPLHF; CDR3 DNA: TGCGCCAGCAGCTTGACAATCCCGGGGACAGGGGGTTATTCACCCCTCCACTTT
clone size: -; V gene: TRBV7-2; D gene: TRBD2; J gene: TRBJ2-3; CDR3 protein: CASSPPGLAGDPQYF; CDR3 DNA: TGTGCCAGCAGCCCGCCGGGACTAGCGGGGGACCCGCAGTATTTT
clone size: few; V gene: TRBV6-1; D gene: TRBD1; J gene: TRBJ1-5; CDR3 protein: CASRPQGARNQPQHF; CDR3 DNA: TGTGCCAGCAGGCCCCAGGGGGCGCGCAATCAGCCCCAGCATTTT
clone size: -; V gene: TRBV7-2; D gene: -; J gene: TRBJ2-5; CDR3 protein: CTSSLDRYQETQYF; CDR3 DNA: TGTACCAGCAGCTTAGACAGGTACCAAGAGACCCAGTACTTC
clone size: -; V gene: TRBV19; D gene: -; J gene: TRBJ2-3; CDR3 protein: CASSIRGTAAADTQYF; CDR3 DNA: TGTGCCAGTAGTATACGAGGGACGGCCGCAGCAGATACGCAGTATTTT
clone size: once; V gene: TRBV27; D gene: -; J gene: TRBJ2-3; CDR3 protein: CASSTWGAGADTQYF; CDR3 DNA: TGTGCCAGCAGTACTTGGGGAGCTGGGGCAGATACGCAGTATTTT
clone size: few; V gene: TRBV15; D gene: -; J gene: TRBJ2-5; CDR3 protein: CATSTTGGETQYF; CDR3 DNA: TGTGCCACCAGCACAACGGGCGGGGAGACCCAGTACTTC
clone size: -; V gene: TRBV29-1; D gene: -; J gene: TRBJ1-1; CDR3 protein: CSVEDSHFEAFF; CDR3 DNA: TGCAGCGTTGAAGATTCACACTTTGAAGCTTTCTTT
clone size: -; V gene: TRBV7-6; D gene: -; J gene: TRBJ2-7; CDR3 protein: CASTTGDREQYF; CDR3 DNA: TGTGCCAGCACCACCGGAGACAGAGAGCAGTACTTC
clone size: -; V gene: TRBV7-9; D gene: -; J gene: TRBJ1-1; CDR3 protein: CASSLAGLWTEAFF; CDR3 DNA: TGTGCCAGCAGCTTAGCGGGTTTGTGGACGGAAGCTTTCTTT
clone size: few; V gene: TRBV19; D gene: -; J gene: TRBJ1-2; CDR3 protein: CASRKDTIGYTF; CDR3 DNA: TGTGCCAGTAGGAAGGACACGATCGGCTACACCTTC
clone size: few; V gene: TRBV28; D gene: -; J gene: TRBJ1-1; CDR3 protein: CASKTADRVNTEAFF; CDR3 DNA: TGTGCCAGCAAGACGGCGGACAGAGTAAACACTGAAGCTTTCTTT
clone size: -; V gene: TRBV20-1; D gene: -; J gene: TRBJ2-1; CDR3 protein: CSARAAVGSGDYNEQFF; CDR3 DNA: TGCAGTGCTAGAGCTGCAGTAGGGTCGGGGGACTACAATGAGCAGTTCTTC
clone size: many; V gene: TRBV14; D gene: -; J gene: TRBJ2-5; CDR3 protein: CASSQNRETQYF; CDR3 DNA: TGTGCCAGCAGCCAAAATAGGGAGACCCAGTACTTC
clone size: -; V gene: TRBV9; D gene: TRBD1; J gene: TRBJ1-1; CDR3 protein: CASSPQTGGLSEAFF; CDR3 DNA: TGTGCCAGCAGCCCCCAGACAGGGGGTCTCTCTGAAGCTTTCTTT
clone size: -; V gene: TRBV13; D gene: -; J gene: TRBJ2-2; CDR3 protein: CATRQRGSGRNTGELFF; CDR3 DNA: TGTGCCACCCGCCAACGTGGTAGCGGAAGAAACACCGGGGAGCTGTTTTTT
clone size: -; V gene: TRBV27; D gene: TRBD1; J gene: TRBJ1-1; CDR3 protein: CASSFSNRGRSFF; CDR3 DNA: TGTGCCAGCAGTTTTTCTAACAGGGGGCGATCTTTCTTT
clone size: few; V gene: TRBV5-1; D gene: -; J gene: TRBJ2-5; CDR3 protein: CASTRTSAAETQYF; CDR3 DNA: TGCGCCAGCACTAGGACATCGGCGGCAGAGACCCAGTACTTC
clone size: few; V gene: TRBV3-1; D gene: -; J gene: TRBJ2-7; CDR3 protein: CASSQEYRDINYEQYF; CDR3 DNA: TGTGCCAGCAGCCAGGAATACCGGGACATAAACTACGAGCAGTACTTC
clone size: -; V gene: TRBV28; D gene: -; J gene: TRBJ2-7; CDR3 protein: CASSFGQDYEQYF; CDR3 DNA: TGTGCCAGCAGTTTCGGCCAGGACTACGAGCAGTACTTC
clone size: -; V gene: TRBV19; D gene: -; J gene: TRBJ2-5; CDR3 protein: CASSIGGLQETQYF; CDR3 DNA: TGTGCCAGTAGTATAGGGGGTCTACAAGAGACCCAGTACTTC
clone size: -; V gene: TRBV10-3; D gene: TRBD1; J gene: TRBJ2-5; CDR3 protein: CAISDGTGTQETQYF; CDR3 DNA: TGTGCCATCAGTGACGGGACAGGGACCCAAGAGACCCAGTACTTC
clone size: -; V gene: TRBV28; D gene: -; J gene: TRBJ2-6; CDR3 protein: CASRGSRRANVLTF; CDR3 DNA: TGTGCCAGCAGGGGCAGTCGGAGGGCCAACGTCCTGACTTTC
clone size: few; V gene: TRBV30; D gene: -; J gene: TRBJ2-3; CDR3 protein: CAWSGGDSTDTQYF; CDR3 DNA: TGTGCCTGGAGTGGGGGGGACAGCACAGATACGCAGTATTTT
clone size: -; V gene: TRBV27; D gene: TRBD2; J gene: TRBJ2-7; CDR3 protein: CASSGGLRGFGEQYF; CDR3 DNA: TGTGCCAGCAGCGGGGGGTTGAGGGGCTTCGGCGAGCAGTACTTC
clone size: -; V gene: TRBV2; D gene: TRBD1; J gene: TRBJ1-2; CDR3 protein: CASSKGQINYGYTF; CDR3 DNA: TGTGCCAGCAGTAAGGGACAGATTAACTATGGCTACACCTTC